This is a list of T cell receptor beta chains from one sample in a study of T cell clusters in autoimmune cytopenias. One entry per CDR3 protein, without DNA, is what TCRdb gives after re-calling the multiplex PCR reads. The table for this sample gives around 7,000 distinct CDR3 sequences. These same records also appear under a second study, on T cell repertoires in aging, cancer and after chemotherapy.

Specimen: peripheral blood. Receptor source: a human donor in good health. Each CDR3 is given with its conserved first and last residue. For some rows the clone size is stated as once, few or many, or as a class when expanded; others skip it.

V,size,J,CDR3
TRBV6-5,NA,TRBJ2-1,CATTPAGTSGGASYNEQFF
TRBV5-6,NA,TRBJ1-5,CASSLLGNQPQHF
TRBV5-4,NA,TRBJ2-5,CASSFLRSGSQETQYF
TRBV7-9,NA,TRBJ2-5,CASSPKPSGLAGETQYF
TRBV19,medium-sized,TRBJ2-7,CASIGQFPSYEQYF
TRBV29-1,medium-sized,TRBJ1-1,CSVGPTGDGTEAFF
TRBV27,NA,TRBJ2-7,CASSFFRGPYEQYF
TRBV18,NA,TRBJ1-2,CASSLDSSEAGYTF
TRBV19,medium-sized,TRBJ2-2,CASSIGSRATGELFF
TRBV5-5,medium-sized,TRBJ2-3,CASSSGGTTDTQYF
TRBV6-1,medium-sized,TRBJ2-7,CASSEGEWGEQYF
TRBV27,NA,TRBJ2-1,CASSLMWGPHNEQFF
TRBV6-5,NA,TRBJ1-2,CASSYNRVAYGYTF
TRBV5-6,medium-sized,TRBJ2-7,CASNPGDREDEQYF
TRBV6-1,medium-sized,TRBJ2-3,CASSETIAGTDTQYF
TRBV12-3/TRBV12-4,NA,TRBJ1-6,CASSNKGTYNSPLHF
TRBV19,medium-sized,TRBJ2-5,CASSIGGIGETQYF
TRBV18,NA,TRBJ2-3,CASSRQGLTDTQYF
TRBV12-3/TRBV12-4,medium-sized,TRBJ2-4,CASSLMMGNIQYF
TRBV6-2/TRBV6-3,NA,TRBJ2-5,CASSLRDLETQYF
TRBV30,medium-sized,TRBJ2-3,CAWVPGTNTDTQYF
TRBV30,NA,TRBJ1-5,CAWSRGTDLGNQPQHF
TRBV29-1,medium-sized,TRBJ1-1,CSVVRKTEAFF
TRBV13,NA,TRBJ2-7,CASSLGAGGYEQYF
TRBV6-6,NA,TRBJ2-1,CAIVAGGNNEQFF
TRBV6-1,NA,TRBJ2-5,CASRRGEIAETQYF
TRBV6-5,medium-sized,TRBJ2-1,CASSYAGTGEFEQFF
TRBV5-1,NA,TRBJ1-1,CASSFFRGEAEAFF
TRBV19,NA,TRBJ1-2,CASSIVSNYGYTF
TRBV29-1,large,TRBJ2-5,CSAGGGKETQYF
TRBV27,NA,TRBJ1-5,CASSLGGGTQHF
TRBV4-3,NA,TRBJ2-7,CASSRSTSTGIGYEQYF
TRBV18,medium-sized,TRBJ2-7,CASSPTDSAPYEQYF
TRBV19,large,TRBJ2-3,CASSTSGEITDTQYF
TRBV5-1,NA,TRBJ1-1,CASSPLGGENTEAFF
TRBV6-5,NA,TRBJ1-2,CASNRLTDNYGYTF
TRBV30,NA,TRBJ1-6,CAWSGQRYNSPLHF
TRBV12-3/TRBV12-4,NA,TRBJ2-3,CASRFVAGTSGGANTQYF
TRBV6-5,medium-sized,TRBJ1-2,CASRPTGYYGYTF
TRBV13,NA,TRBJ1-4,CASSRWTGGYEKLFF
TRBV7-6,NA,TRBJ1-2,CASSLTGSEGYTF
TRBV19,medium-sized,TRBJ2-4,CASSSLQDTKNIQYF
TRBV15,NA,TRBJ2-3,CATSIDRSTDTQYF
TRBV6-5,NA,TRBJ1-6,CASSNRGGSYNSPLHF